This entry lists 18 T cell receptor beta chains sequenced from one sample in a study of glioma-infiltrating T cells. Amplification of TCR alpha and beta CDR3 regions from RNA used iRepertoire nested multiplex PCR. TCRdb itself ran the multiplex PCR reads through MiXCR, one entry per CDR3 protein. The sample shows roughly 100,000 distinct CDR3 sequences, about 30% of them seen only once. The sequenced material came from glioma tissue, nonneoplastic brain tissue, or PBMCs (not recorded which). The source is a human donor with low-grade glioma or glioblastoma, undergoing nonglioma brain surgery, or in good health (not recorded which).

The rearrangement joins TRBV3-1 to TRBJ2-7; D might be TRBD1 (6 bases). V was shortened by 1 base and J by 3 bases, with 13 bases between the two germline ends. The CDR3 is 15 residues long. CDR1 is LGHDT and CDR2 is YNNKEL in the germline V gene (reference sequence). CDR3 residues: CASSQVQGHVYEQYF. The CDR3 nucleotides read TGTGCCAGCAGCCAAGTTCAGGGGCACGTCTACGAGCAGTACTTC.

This clonotype came up a few times. The chain employs TRBV19 and TRBJ1-2; weak D call: TRBD1 (6 bases). The CDR3 runs 13 residues. Deletions cut 3 bases from V and 2 bases from J, with 7 bases between. Germline CDR1 is LNHDA and CDR2 is SQIVND (reference sequence). DNA for the CDR3: TGTGCCAGTAGTATGGACAGAAACTATGGCTACACCTTC. It translates to CASSMDRNYGYTF.

This clonotype came up many times. The rearrangement links TRBV20-1 to TRBJ1-2, with D unresolved. The CDR3 runs 10 residues. Germline CDR1 reads DFQATT; CDR2 reads SNEGSKA (reference sequence). The ends were cut back, 5 bases at V and 5 bases at J, with 6 bases in the middle. The CDR3 DNA reads TGCAGTGCTGGCCAATATGGCTACACCTTC. The encoded protein is CSAGQYGYTF.

This clonotype was detected a few times. This chain connects TRBV3-1 to TRBJ1-3; no definite D call. The length of the CDR3 is 13 residues. V was trimmed by 2 bases and J by 8 bases, leaving 10 bases between them. CDR1 and CDR2 (germline): LGHDT, YNNKEL (reference sequence). The CDR3 loop is CASSQLGVDTIYF. CDR3 coding DNA: TGTGCCAGCAGCCAACTTGGGGTTGACACCATATATTTT.

There are a few counts of this clonotype. One end of the junction varies from germline; a read error may be responsible. This chain connects TRBV6-1 to TRBJ1-2; weak D call: TRBD1 (5 bases). In germline, CDR1 is MNHNS, CDR2 SASEGT. CDR3 length: 15 residues. The CDR3 nucleotides read TGTGCCATCAGTGAGTATGAGGGGCTCAGCGATGACTACACCTTC. Translated, it gives CAISEYEGLSDDYTF.

This clonotype was recorded at least ten times. An end of the junction does not agree with germline; a read error may underlie this. The J gene is TRBJ2-7, the V gene TRBV28; the D is unclear. The CDR3 runs to 15 residues. CDR1 is MDHEN and CDR2 is SYDVKM in the germline V gene. Here the CDR3 DNA reads TGTGCCAGCCGTTTCCGCGGCCTTAGCTCCTACGAGCAGTCCTTC. Translating it yields CASRFRGLSSYEQSF.

In this sample, this clonotype turned up many times. The chain is built from TRBV27 and TRBJ2-2, with 10 bases that match TRBD2. The CDR3 totals 15 residues. Germline assignment: CDR1 MNHEY and CDR2 SMNVEV (reference sequence). V lost 6 bases and J lost 7; bases outside the gene matches: 8. Here the CDR3 DNA reads TGTGCCAGCAGGCCTACTAGCGGGGAATTCGGGGAGCTGTTTTTT. Protein product: CASRPTSGEFGELFF.

This clonotype was found many times. The V call is TRBV20-1, the J call TRBJ1-3, with unresolved D. Germline V gives CDR1 DFQATT, CDR2 SNEGSKA (reference sequence). The V end lost 0 bases, the J end lost 4 bases, and 10 bases lay between the germline ends. The CDR3 has 14 residues. The CDR3 DNA is TGCAGTGCTAGAGATTTGGGGTACGGAAACACCATATATTTT. Protein: CSARDLGYGNTIYF.

At least ten counts were recorded for this clonotype. The chain combines TRBV4-1 with TRBJ2-3; 11 bases are a match to TRBD2. The CDR3 length is 16 residues. CDR1 and CDR2 (germline): MGHRA, YSYEKL. Unmatched junction bases numbered 4, after V lost 5 bases and J lost 0 bases. The CDR3 loop is CASSERLAGSTDTQYF. The CDR3 bases are TGCGCCAGCAGCGAAAGACTAGCGGGGAGCACAGATACGCAGTATTTT.

Comment on this clonotype: A much larger clone differs by one base, so this may be a read error. The J gene is TRBJ2-5, the V gene TRBV4-2; the match to TRBD2 covers 9 bases. The DNA end is a closer match to TRBJ2-1, so the J assignment may be wrong. This CDR3 has 15 amino acids. Germline V lookup: CDR1 LGHNA, CDR2 YNFKEQ. The CDR3 region is CASSHSSGSNNEQFF. The CDR3 DNA reads as TGTGCCAGCAGCCATAGTAGCGGGAGTAACAATGAGCAGTTCTTC.

This chain links TRBV19 with TRBJ2-5; TRBD1 agrees at 10 bases. V shed 7 bases, J shed 4 bases, and the junction held 3 bases outside the gene matches. This CDR3 is built from 13 residues. From germline, CDR1 is LNHDA and CDR2 SQIVND (reference sequence). CDR3 residues: CASNGQGGETQYF. DNA for the CDR3: TGTGCCAGTAACGGACAGGGGGGAGAGACCCAGTACTTC.

Regarding this clonotype: A much larger clone differs from this one at a single base, so this may be a read error. The chain is built from TRBV20-1 and TRBJ2-5; D assignment may be TRBD1 or TRBD2 (5 bases each). CDR1 is DFQATT, CDR2 SNEGSKA, per germline (reference sequence). CDR3 size: 13 residues. CDR3 protein: CSARLNNLGTKYF. Here the CDR3 DNA reads TGCAGTGCTAGGCTAAACAATTTGGGGACCAAGTACTTC.

This clonotype was observed a single time. The genes are TRBV6-1 and TRBJ2-5, with D possibly being TRBD1 or TRBD2 (5 bases each). The V and J ends lost 6 bases and 4 bases respectively, with 15 bases between them. This CDR3 is built from 14 residues. The germline V gene has CDR1 MNHNS and CDR2 SASEGT. In nucleotides, the CDR3 is TGTGCCAGCAGCCAGGGAGCCCCGGGAGAGACCCAGTACTTC. As protein: CASSQGAPGETQYF.

Many counts were recorded for this clonotype. The chain combines TRBV27 with TRBJ1-1; unclear D gene. Germline CDR1 MNHEY, CDR2 SMNVEV (reference sequence). Trimming took 8 bases from V and 6 from J, leaving 16 bases between them. This CDR3 has 13 residues. The CDR3 here is CASSSPLESEAFF. In nucleotides, the CDR3 is TGTGCCAGCTCGTCACCCCTTGAATCTGAAGCTTTCTTT.

This clonotype was observed at least ten times. The gene calls are TRBV27 and TRBJ1-2; D is perhaps TRBD1 (5 bases). Trimming shortened V by 5 bases and J by 5 bases, and 21 bases separated the two germline ends. The CDR3 totals 16 residues. Germline assignment: CDR1 MNHEY and CDR2 SMNVEV (reference sequence). The chain's CDR3 is CASSPHHSQGVYGYTF. The CDR3 nucleotides are TGTGCCAGCAGTCCACATCATTCACAAGGGGTTTATGGCTACACCTTC.

On this clonotype itself: It may be a read error: a sequence one base away is much more abundant. The chain carries TRBV4-3 and TRBJ1-2; unclear D gene. Germline V CDR1 and CDR2: LGHNA, YSLEER. Trimming took 1 base from V and 6 from J, leaving 18 bases between them. The CDR3 consists of 16 residues. The CDR3 sequence is CASSQVPIDIGNGYTF. For the CDR3, the DNA is TGCGCCAGCAGCCAAGTCCCCATAGACATAGGCAATGGCTACACCTTC.

This clonotype was observed at least ten times. This chain connects TRBV6-1 to TRBJ1-2; D not certain. The CDR3 is 13 residues long. CDR1 MNHNS and CDR2 SASEGT come from the germline V gene. Trimming shortened V by 5 bases and J by 0 bases, and 7 bases separated the two germline ends. CDR3 in amino acids: CASSWGANYGYTF. DNA for the CDR3: TGTGCCAGCAGTTGGGGAGCTAACTATGGCTACACCTTC.

The table lists this clonotype with a few counts. The J gene is TRBJ1-2, the V gene TRBV4-2; D ambiguous. Germline V gives CDR1 LGHNA, CDR2 YNFKEQ. The germline V and J ends were trimmed by 2 bases and 13 bases, with 14 bases remaining between them. CDR3 length: 12 residues. The CDR3 loop is CASSQIDFKPTF. For the CDR3, the DNA is TGTGCCAGCAGCCAAATCGATTTTAAGCCCACCTTC.